The T cell receptor (beta chain) described here comes from a study of shared clonotypes between healthy human individuals (TCRdb year 2020). For context, the study as a whole: The cohort included three men and a couple of women between 18 and 49 years of age. Each donor's leukapheresis produced roughly between about 0.8 and 8.9 billion PBMCs. To increase sequencing depth and limit assay-specific biases, different laboratories used diverse techniques to prepare libraries and sequence TCR repertoires. Per donor, three plates each were used for CD4 naive and CD4 memory, two for CD8 naive, and one for CD8 memory. To estimate repertoire size and how much clonotype sharing occurs between individuals, the study deeply sequenced the blood TCR repertoires of several healthy adults.

Turning to this clone: Its target antigen remains unknown. It has no much larger one-base neighbor in the sample; base qualities were not kept.

Using the deep immunoSEQ assay, TCR CDR3 regions were amplified from genomic DNA by multiplex PCR. Genomic DNA extracted from each cell subset was distributed evenly over all wells of several immunoSEQ 96-well plates, and each plate served as one replicate. For sorted subsets, each replicate PCR was loaded with 200 to 250 ng genomic DNA, equivalent to some 27,000 T cell genomes. Purified libraries were quantified with a Qubit 3.0 fluorometer, sized on a Bioanalyzer 2100, and re-quantified with the KAPA Library Quantification kit. Every immunoSEQ 96-well plate was sequenced on a separate single-read 150-cycle Illumina NextSeq 550 flow cell. The study's own analysis went as follows. Because only junctional sequences without quality scores were contained in the immunoSEQ output, filtering matching that applied to full-length reads could not be performed. To assign V/J genes and CDR3, sequences were annotated against IMGT germline references using PyIR, a Python wrapper for IgBLAST v1.9. Reads were filtered out if the reads had weak V/J assignments (E-value above 1e-6), no CDR3, stop codons, out-of-frame junctions, or ambiguous translated residues. V3J clonotypes were defined as sequences sharing an identical inferred V gene, J gene, and CDR3 amino acid sequence. The percentage overlap between two repertoires was calculated by dividing the number of shared unique clonotypes by the size of the smaller repertoire. RTK rarefaction, the Chao1 estimator, and Recon v2.1 estimates of unobserved clonotypes were used to assess repertoire richness. OLGA was used to compute generation probabilities for all TCRbeta clonotypes that the gDNA method yielded from four donors. Sourced from immuneACCESS, this table was stored by TCRdb with only in-frame sequences that have V and J called. A share of the clones is absent; for the studies checked, an unresolved V gene accounts for under half, and the remainder has no known explanation. Clone size and V and J calls were adopted from that table, with D and trimming inferred from the DNA. The sample data list roughly 2.5 million clones, and approximately 90% of these were observed just once. The top ten hold 0.11% to 0.15% of the sample.

Donors were healthy HIV-negative adults with no recently reported acute infections or vaccinations. All donors were Caucasian adults living in Nashville, Tennessee, USA. Magnetic negative selection was used to enrich CD4+ T cells, after which naive cells were positively selected on CD45RA and the negative fraction became the memory subset. Blood was collected by leukapheresis, and PBMCs were isolated by Ficoll-Histopaque density gradient centrifugation and then cryopreserved in liquid nitrogen vapor phase. Analytical flow cytometry was used to check the purity and quantity of each magnetically sorted T cell population. Genomic DNA was isolated from every sorted fraction and measured by UV absorbance on a Nanodrop 2000c. Study-wide conclusions, independent of this receptor: Naive subsets generally had larger estimated clonotype richness than memory subsets did. Higher generation probabilities were observed for clonotypes shared by all four sorted-subset donors than for non-shared clonotypes. The small number of donors limited the genetic and exposure-history diversity represented. Only blood was sampled, and tissue TCR repertoires likely differ from those in blood. Rarefaction of sorted-subset datasets indicated incomplete sequencing despite the large sequencing depth. When several donors were compared, the shared fraction of clonotypes was about 5.5% for naive CD4, 3% to 4% for naive CD8, 2.3% for memory CD4, and 0.4% for memory CD8. Pairwise subsampling indicated that sequencing depth was expected to affect the degree of clonotype sharing among donors.

A distance of 12 bases separates the germline ends of V and J, which lose 4 bases and 2 bases respectively. Taken from cysteine to phenylalanine, the CDR3 has 16 residues. CDR3 DNA is the only sequence kept; it has 48 bases, read in frame from the first base. CDR1 and CDR2 (SGHTA, FQGNSA) derive from the germline V gene. This clonotype was obtained from a man younger than 35 in good health. The sequence joins TRBV7-2 to TRBJ2-6; the D segment might be TRBD1 or TRBD2, since each matches 6 bases. The sequenced sample consisted of naive CD4+ T cells sorted from blood. The cell subset or site tag for this specimen amounts to: CD45RA+ positively selected. The DNA is as follows: TGTGCCAGCAGCTGGGGGGCTACGACTGGGGCCAACGTCCTGACTTTC. Its coded protein is CASSWGATTGANVLTF.